The sequence of this T cell receptor (beta chain) was determined in a study of cytomegalovirus exposure and HLA in healthy donors. Findings and limits, study-wide: It emerged from a later analysis that several of the most significant clusters appeared to be linked to common viral pathogens.

Per the germline V gene, CDR1 is GTSNPN and CDR2 is SVGIG (reference sequence). The CDR3 spans 15 residues. V dropped 1 base and J dropped 2 bases, with 12 bases sitting between them. About this clone: The target antigen is unknown.

The study ran its PCR with 60 Vbeta and 13 Jbeta primers. Here immunoSEQ multiplex PCR was the method, and the copy in TCRdb shows in-frame clones only, minus some. The table lists about 170,000 clones, 70% to 80% of them singletons. The sequenced material came from PBMCs. The V call is TRBV30, the J call TRBJ1-5; a possible D gene is TRBD1 (5 bases). This receptor was obtained from a woman aged 45-65 years in good health and CMV-seronegative. The CDR3 region has the DNA TGTGCCTGGAGTGCTAGGGGAATAGGCAATCAGCCCCAGCATTTT. It encodes CAWSARGIGNQPQHF. The whole variable domain, filled in from reference TRBV30 and TRBJ1-5, reads SQTIHQWPATLVQPVGSPLSLECTVEGTSNPNLYWYRQAAGRGLQLLFYSVGIGQISSEVPQNLSASRPQDRQFILSSKKLLLSDSGFYLCAWSARGIGNQPQHFGDGTRLSIL.